The clone carrying this TCR beta chain was seen a few times. As yet, its antigen is unknown. Germline CDR1 and CDR2: SGHRS and YFSETQ. V lost 4 bases and J lost 2, with 12 bases in between. This CDR3 region has 14 residues. Researchers collected about 9.7 milliliters of peripheral blood from every single donor. A minimum of 5 micrograms of total RNA was extracted per sample. The sample is drawn from a study of blood T cells in healthy people across ages. General study results and limits: In older individuals, TCR beta diversity per million T cells was lower, falling roughly linearly with age.

A second PCR, run for about 7 to 12 cycles, used a sample-barcoded 5' primer plus a J-beta primer mix. TCRdb called the 5' RACE reads again in MiXCR, with one record for every CDR3 protein. Among around 1,900,000 distinct CDR3 sequences listed, 39% were seen once. This chain joins TRBV5-1 and TRBJ1-2, with a weak D call TRBD1 (5 bases). The source of this sequence is a human donor in good health. Sample: blood. The CDR3 region is CASSPQDNNYGYTF. DNA of the CDR3: TGCGCCAGCAGCCCGCAGGACAACAACTATGGCTACACCTTC.